The T cell receptor beta chain described here comes from a study of radiation and T cells in renal cell carcinoma. Study-wide background: Nephrectomy followed 15 Gy stereotactic body radiation by 4 weeks.

Study-level results: No pretreatment tumor biopsies were available for baseline clonotypes. In blood, top tumor clones expanded by 2 weeks, shrinking by 4.

CDR1 and CDR2 (germline): SGHAT, FQDESV (reference sequence). The V and J ends lost 3 bases and 1 base respectively, with 9 bases between them. The CDR3 covers 14 residues. This clone occurred a few times. Antigen: not known. Data came from immunoSEQ multiplex PCR; TCRdb stores just in-frame clones and leaves some out. In the table there are 120,000 or so clones, 70% to 90% of which are singletons. Time point noted: blood 2 weeks post-SBRT. This sample's treatment: 15 Gy SBRT to primary tumor, nephrectomy 4 weeks later. The rearrangement links TRBV11-1 to TRBJ1-1; D is possibly TRBD1 (5 bases). This clonotype was sampled from a woman between 65 and 79 years old with renal cell carcinoma. Specimen: blood, collected from a patient whose treatment included radiotherapy and nephrectomy. As DNA, the CDR3 is TGTGCCAGCAGCTTTTTGGGGGGGAACACTGAAGCTTTCTTT. It is translated as CASSFLGGNTEAFF. The variable domain in full, completed from reference TRBV11-1 and TRBJ1-1, reads EAEVAQSPRYKITEKSQAVAFWCDPISGHATLYWYRQILGQGPELLVQFQDESVVDDSQLPKDRFSAERLKGVDSTLKIQPAELGDSAMYLCASSFLGGNTEAFFGQGTRLTVV.